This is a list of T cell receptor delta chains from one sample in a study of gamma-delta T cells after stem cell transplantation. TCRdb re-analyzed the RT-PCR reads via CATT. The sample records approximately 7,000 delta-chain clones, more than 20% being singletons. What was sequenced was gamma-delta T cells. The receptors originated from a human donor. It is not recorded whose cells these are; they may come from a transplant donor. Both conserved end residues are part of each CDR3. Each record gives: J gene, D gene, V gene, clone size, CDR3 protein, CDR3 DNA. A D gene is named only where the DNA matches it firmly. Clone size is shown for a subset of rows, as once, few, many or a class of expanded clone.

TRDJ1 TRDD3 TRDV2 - CACDFLLGDLHTDKLTF TGTGCCTGTGACTTCTTACTGGGGGATTTACACACCGATAAACTCACCTTT
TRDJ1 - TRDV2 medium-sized CACDNVGTGYTDKLIF TGTGCCTGTGACAATGTTGGTACCGGTTACACCGATAAACTCATCTTT
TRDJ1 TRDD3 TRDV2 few CACDTLGYRGYTDKLIF TGTGCCTGTGACACATTGGGATACCGAGGGTACACCGATAAACTCATCTTT
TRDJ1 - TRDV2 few CACDTITGTDKLIF TGTGCCTGTGACACAATAACCGGCACCGATAAACTCATCTTT
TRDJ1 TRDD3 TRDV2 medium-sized CACDTGFLRSLTGGYDYTDKLIF TGTGCCTGTGACACGGGCTTCCTACGATCCCTGACTGGGGGATACGACTACACCGATAAACTCATCTTT
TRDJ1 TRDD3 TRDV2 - CACDSWGNTDKLIF TGTGCCTGTGATAGCTGGGGGAACACCGATAAACTCATCTTT
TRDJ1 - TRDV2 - CACDGLGHTDKLIF TGTGCCTGTGATGGGCTGGGCCACACCGATAAACTCATCTTT
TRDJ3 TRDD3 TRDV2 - CACDTLRGDTDSWDTRQMFF TGTGCCTGTGACACCTTACGGGGGGATACTGACTCCTGGGACACCCGACAGATGTTTTTC
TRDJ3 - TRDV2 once CARGTVNRVGEDRSGWDTRQMFF TGTGCCCGTGGCACCGTTAATCGTGTTGGGGAAGACAGGAGTGGCTGGGACACCCGACAGATGTTTTTC
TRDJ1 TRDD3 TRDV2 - CACDTVRTWGIPTNDKLIF TGTGCCTGTGACACCGTTCGAACCTGGGGGATTCCAACTAACGATAAACTCATCTTT
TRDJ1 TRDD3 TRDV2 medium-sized CACDRLGGLELIF TGTGCCTGTGACAGACTGGGGGGTCTGGAACTCATCTTT
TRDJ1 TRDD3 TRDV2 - CACDRLLGDTKSTDKLIF TGTGCCTGTGACAGGTTACTGGGGGATACAAAATCCACCGATAAACTCATCTTT
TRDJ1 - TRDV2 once CACDTVFGKYTDKLIF TGTGCCTGTGACACCGTATTCGGCAAGTACACCGATAAACTCATCTTT
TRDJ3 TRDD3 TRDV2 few CACDSREDWGIDSWDTRQMFF TGTGCCTGTGACTCCCGGGAGGACTGGGGAATAGACTCCTGGGACACCCGACAGATGTTTTTC